These T cell receptor beta chains were read from a single sample in a study of shared T cell receptors in the human thymus. Repertoires were generated with immunoSEQ multiplex PCR, while TCRdb's copy carries only in-frame clones and drops some. The data hold some 720,000 clones, with 85% to 90% observed a single time. The same sample was also used in a study of human thymus T cells.

Input material: thymocytes. The receptors here all came from a boy younger than two with a congenital heart defect. Both conserved end residues are part of each CDR3. A D gene is named only where the DNA matches it firmly. Where a row states a size, it is once, few, many or the class of an expanded clone; other rows omit it.

>TRBD2|NA|TRBV9|TRBJ2-1
TGTGCCAGCATGGCTAGCGGGGACGATGAGCAGTTCTTC
CASMASGDDEQFF
>NA|NA|TRBV27|TRBJ2-7
TGTGCCAGCAGTTTGAACCCCCGACAGGTACTCGACGAGCAGTACTTC
CASSLNPRQVLDEQYF
>NA|NA|TRBV18|TRBJ2-7
TGTGCCAGCTCACCTCTACAGGGTGGGGATTACGAGCAGTACTTC
CASSPLQGGDYEQYF
>NA|NA|TRBV4-3|TRBJ2-1
TGCGCCAGCAGCCAAGATCATCAAGCACGGGTGGATGAGCAGTTCTTC
CASSQDHQARVDEQFF
>TRBD2|once|TRBV30|TRBJ2-2
TGTGCCTGGAGTGTACCTTTTTCGGGCCTAGCGGGAGACGATGAGAACACCGGGGAGCTGTTTTTT
CAWSVPFSGLAGDDENTGELFF
>TRBD1|NA|TRBV6-6|TRBJ1-5
TGTGCCAGCAGTACAAGACACAGGGGAGTCGGTCAGCCCCAGCATTTT
CASSTRHRGVGQPQHF
>TRBD1|few|TRBV4-3|TRBJ2-6
TGCGCCAGCAGCCAGGGACAGGGTAGATTGTCTGGGGCCAACGTCCTGACTTTC
CASSQGQGRLSGANVLTF
>NA|NA|TRBV29-1|TRBJ1-2
TGCAGCGTTGAGCCCGGAGATGGCTACACCTTC
CSVEPGDGYTF
>TRBD1|NA|TRBV29-1|TRBJ1-2
TGCAGCGCTCTAGGGACAGGGGGTAATGGCTACACCTTC
CSALGTGGNGYTF
>TRBD2|few|TRBV5-4|TRBJ2-7
TGTGCCAGCAGCCCCCTGCGGGAGACCGACGAGCAGTACTTC
CASSPLRETDEQYF
>TRBD1|NA|TRBV7-6|TRBJ1-4
TGTGCCAGCAGCTTTTCTCAGGGGGCAACTAATGAAAAACTGTTTTTT
CASSFSQGATNEKLFF
>NA|NA|TRBV11-2|TRBJ2-7
TGTGCCAGCAGCGCCCTCCCAGCGGGTAAGGTCGAGCAGTACTTC
CASSALPAGKVEQYF
>NA|NA|TRBV7-2|TRBJ2-1
TGTGCCAGCAGGAAGGGGGGGGTCAGTTACAATGAGCAGTTCTTC
CASRKGGVSYNEQFF
>TRBD2|once|TRBV11-3|TRBJ2-3
TGTGCCAGCAGCTTAGGTCCTAGCGGTCGAAGCACAGATACGCAGTATTTT
CASSLGPSGRSTDTQYF
>NA|NA|TRBV7-9|TRBJ2-7
TGTGCCAGCAGCCCCCGAGGACAGTACGAGCAGTACTTC
CASSPRGQYEQYF
>TRBD1|once|TRBV2|TRBJ2-6
TGTGCCAGCAGTGAAGCAACCGGGACAGAAGCACGTTTATTCTCTGGGGCCAACGTCCTGACTTTC
CASSEATGTEARLFSGANVLTF
>NA|NA|TRBV11-2|TRBJ1-5
TGTGCCAGCAGCTTAGCCAGGAGCAATCAGCCCCAGCATTTT
CASSLARSNQPQHF
>NA|NA|TRBV19|TRBJ1-2
TGTGCCAGTAGTGCCCGGGATAACTATGGCTACACCTTC
CASSARDNYGYTF
>NA|NA|TRBV14|TRBJ2-1
TGTGCCAGCAGCCAAGATATTGTCGGCGGGGAGCAGTTCTTC
CASSQDIVGGEQFF
>NA|few|TRBV19|TRBJ2-1
TGTGCCAGTGGAAAAATTAGCGGCCTCGGCAATGAGCAGTTCTTC
CASGKISGLGNEQFF
>TRBD1|few|TRBV7-9|TRBJ1-4
TGTGCCAGCAGCCCTAAAGGGGGCGGAGAAACTAATGAAAAACTGTTTTTT
CASSPKGGGETNEKLFF
>TRBD1|few|TRBV6-1|TRBJ2-6
TGTGCCAGCAGTGATGGACAGGGGGCTTCAATCTCTGGGGCCAACGTCCTGACTTTC
CASSDGQGASISGANVLTF
>NA|NA|TRBV2|TRBJ1-2
TGTGCCAGCAGTGAAGCGGAGAACTATGGCTACACCTTC
CASSEAENYGYTF
>TRBD2|NA|TRBV9|TRBJ2-3
TGTGCCAGCAGCGTAGTCGAGCGGGAGAGCACAGATACGCAGTATTTT
CASSVVERESTDTQYF
>TRBD2|NA|TRBV27|TRBJ2-7
TGTGCCAGCATGGGAGCGGGAGCCTACGAGCAGTACTTC
CASMGAGAYEQYF
>NA|NA|TRBV19|TRBJ2-3
TGTGCCAGTAGTGCCTTACTCGGGGGGAGGGGGACAGATACGCAGTATTTT
CASSALLGGRGTDTQYF
>TRBD2|NA|TRBV28|TRBJ2-7
TGTGCCAGCAGTTTGGGGACTAGCGGTTACGAGCAGTACTTC
CASSLGTSGYEQYF
>NA|NA|TRBV14|TRBJ2-3
TGTGCCAGCAGCCAGATCTTCGGAGACAGCACAGATACGCAGTATTTT
CASSQIFGDSTDTQYF
>TRBD2|NA|TRBV6-1|TRBJ2-5
TGTGCCAGCAGTGATCGGCATCCCGGGACTAGCGGGAGGGCACAAGAGACCCAGTACTTC
CASSDRHPGTSGRAQETQYF
>TRBD1|once|TRBV5-5|TRBJ2-1
TGTGCCAGCAGCTCCCCGGGACAGGGAGTGGATGAGCAGTTCTTC
CASSSPGQGVDEQFF
>NA|few|TRBV10-1|TRBJ2-7
TGCGCCAGCAGTGACGCCTCTAACGAGCAGTACTTC
CASSDASNEQYF
>TRBD2|NA|TRBV7-3|TRBJ2-7
TGTGCCAGCAGCTTAACGCGGCGGGAGATGTATGGGTACGAGCAGTACTTC
CASSLTRREMYGYEQYF
>TRBD1|once|TRBV4-2|TRBJ2-1
TGTGCCAGCAGCCCCGGGACAGGGGACAACAATGAGCAGTTCTTC
CASSPGTGDNNEQFF
>TRBD1|once|TRBV7-2|TRBJ2-7
TGTGCCAGCAGCCCCACTGGGGACAGGGGGATCGAGCAGTACTTC
CASSPTGDRGIEQYF